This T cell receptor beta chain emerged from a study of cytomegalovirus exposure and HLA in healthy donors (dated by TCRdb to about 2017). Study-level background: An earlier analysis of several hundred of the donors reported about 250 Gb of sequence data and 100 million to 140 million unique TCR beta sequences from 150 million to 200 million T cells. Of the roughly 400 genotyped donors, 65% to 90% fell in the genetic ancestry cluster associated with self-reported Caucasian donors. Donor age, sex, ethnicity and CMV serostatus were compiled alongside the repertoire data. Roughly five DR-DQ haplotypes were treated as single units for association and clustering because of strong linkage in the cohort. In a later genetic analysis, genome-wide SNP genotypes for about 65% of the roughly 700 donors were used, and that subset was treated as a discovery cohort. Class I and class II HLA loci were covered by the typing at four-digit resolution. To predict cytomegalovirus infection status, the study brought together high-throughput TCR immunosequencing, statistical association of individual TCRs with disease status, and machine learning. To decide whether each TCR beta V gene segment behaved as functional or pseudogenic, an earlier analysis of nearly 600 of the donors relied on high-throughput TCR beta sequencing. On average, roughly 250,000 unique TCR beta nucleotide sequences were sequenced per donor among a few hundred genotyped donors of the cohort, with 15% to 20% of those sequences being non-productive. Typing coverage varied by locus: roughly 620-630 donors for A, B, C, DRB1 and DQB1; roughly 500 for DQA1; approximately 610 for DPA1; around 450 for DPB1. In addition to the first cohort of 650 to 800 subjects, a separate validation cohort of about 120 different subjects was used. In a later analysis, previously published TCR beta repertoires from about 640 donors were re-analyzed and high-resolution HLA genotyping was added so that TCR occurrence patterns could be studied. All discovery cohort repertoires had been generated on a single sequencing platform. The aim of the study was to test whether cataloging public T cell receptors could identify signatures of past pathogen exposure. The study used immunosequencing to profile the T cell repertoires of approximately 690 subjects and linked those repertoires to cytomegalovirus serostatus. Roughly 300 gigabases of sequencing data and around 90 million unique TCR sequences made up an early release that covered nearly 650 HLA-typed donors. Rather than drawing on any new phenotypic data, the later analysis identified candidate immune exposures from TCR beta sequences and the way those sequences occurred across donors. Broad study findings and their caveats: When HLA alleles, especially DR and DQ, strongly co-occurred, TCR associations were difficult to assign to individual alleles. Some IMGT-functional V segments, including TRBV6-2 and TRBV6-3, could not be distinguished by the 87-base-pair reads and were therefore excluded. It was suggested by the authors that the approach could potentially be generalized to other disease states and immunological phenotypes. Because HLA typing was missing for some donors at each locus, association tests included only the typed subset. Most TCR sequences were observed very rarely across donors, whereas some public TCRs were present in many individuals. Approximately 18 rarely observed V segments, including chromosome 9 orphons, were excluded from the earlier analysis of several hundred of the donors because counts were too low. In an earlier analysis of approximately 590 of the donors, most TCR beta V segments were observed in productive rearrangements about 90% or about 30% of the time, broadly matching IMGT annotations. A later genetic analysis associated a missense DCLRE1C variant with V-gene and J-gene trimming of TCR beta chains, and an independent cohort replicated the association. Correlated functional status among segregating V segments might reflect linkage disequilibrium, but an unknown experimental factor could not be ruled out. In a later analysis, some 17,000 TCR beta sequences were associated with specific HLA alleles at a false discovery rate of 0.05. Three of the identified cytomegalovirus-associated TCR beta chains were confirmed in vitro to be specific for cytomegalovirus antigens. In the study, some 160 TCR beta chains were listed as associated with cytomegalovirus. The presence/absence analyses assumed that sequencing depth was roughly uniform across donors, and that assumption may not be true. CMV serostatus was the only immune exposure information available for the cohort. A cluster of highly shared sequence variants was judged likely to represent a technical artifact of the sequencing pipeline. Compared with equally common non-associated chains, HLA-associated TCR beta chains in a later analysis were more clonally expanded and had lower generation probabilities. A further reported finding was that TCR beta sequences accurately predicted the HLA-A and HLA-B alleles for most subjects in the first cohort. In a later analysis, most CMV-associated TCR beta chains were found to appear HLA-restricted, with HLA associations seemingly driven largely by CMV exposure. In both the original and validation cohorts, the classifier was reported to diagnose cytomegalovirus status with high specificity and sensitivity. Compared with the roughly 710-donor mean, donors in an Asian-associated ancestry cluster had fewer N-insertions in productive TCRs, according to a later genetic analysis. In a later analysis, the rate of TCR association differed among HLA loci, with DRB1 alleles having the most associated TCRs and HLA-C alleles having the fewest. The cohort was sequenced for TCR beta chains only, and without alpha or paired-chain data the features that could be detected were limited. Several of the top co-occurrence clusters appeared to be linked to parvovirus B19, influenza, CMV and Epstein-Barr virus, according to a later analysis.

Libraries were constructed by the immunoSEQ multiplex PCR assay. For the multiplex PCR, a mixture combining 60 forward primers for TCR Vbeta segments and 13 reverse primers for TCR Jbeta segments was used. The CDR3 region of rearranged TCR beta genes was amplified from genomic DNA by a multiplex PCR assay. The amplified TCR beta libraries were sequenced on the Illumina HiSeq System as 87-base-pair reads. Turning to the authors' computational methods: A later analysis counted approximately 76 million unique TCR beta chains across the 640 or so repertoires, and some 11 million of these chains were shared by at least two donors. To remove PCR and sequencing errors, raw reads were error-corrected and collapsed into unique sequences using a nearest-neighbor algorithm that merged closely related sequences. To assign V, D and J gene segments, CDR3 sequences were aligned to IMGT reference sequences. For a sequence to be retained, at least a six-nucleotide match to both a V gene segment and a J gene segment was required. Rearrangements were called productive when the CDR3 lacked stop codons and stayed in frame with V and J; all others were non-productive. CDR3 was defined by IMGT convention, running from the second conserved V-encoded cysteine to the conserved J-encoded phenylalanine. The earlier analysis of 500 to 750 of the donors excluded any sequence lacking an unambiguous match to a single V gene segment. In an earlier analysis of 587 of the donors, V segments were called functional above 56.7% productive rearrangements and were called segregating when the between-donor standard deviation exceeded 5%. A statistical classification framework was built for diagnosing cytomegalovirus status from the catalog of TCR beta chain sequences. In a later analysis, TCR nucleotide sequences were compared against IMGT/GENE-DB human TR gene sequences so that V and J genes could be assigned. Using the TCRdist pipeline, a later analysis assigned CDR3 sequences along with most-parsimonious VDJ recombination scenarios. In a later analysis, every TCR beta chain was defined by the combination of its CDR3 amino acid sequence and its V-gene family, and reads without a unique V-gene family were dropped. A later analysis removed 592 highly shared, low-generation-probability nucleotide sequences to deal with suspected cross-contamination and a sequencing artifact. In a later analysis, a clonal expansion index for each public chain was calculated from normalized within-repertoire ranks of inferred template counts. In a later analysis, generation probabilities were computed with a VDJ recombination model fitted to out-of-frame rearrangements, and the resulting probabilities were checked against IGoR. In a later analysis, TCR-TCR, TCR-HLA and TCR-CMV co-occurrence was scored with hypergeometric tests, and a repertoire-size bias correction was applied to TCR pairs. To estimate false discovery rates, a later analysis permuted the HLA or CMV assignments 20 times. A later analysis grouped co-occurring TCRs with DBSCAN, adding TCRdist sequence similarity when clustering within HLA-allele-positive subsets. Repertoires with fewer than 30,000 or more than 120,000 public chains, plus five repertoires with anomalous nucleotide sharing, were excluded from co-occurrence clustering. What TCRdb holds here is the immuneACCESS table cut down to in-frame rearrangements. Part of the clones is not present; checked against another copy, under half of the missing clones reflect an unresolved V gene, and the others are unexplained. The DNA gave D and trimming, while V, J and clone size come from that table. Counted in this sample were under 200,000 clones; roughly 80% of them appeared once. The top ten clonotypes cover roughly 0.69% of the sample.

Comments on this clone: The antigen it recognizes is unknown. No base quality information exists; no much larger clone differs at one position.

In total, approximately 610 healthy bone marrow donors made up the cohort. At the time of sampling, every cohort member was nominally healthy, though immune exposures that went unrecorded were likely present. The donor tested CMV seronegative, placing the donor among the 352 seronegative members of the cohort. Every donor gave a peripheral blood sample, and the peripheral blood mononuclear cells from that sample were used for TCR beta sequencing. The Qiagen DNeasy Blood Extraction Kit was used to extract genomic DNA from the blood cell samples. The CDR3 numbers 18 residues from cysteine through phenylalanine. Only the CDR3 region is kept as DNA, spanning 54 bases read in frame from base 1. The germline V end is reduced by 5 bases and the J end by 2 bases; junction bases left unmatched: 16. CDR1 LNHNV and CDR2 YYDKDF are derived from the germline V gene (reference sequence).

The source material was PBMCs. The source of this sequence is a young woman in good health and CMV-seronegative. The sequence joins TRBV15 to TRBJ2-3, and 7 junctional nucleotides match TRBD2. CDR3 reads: CATSARLISSGHTDTQYF. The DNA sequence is TGTGCCACCAGCGCCCGACTGATTTCTAGCGGACACACAGATACGCAGTATTTT. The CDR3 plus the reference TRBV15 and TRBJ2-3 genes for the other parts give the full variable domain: DAMVIQNPRYQVTQFGKPVTLSCSQTLNHNVMYWYQQKSSQAPKLLFHYYDKDFNNEADTPDNFQSRRPNTSFCFLDIRSPGLGDTAMYLCATSARLISSGHTDTQYFGPGTRLTVL.